These T cell receptor beta chains were read from a single sample in a study of T cells in Graves' hyperthyroidism and ophthalmopathy. In TCRdb, the multiplex PCR reads were re-called with MiXCR into one record per CDR3 protein. Of approximately 600,000 distinct CDR3 sequences listed, around 21% are singletons. Sample: blood. The receptors were sampled from a man aged 30 to 45 with Graves' ophthalmopathy. Both conserved end residues are part of each CDR3. The D gene is left open where the match is weak. The listing skips clone size in some rows; elsewhere it reads once, few, many or a size class.

d_call	cdr3_length	v_call	j_call	clone_size	cdr3_nt	cdr3_aa
TRBD1	14	TRBV15	TRBJ1-6	few	TGTGCCACCAGCATGGACAGGGTCCATTCACCCCTCCACTTT	CATSMDRVHSPLHF
.	16	TRBV7-9	TRBJ2-3	few	TGTGCCAGCAGCCGAGGGGGAAAAGGAGAGTCAGATACGCAGTATTTT	CASSRGGKGESDTQYF
.	14	TRBV29-1	TRBJ2-7	.	TGCAGAAGGACTAAACAGGGAAATCGGAGCGAGCAGTACTTC	CRRTKQGNRSEQYF
.	13	TRBV6-6	TRBJ1-1	.	TGTGCCAGCAGTTACGTTGAGGCGGGCGCAGCTTTCTTT	CASSYVEAGAAFF
TRBD1	18	TRBV9	TRBJ1-4	many	TGTGCCAGCAGCGCCCCCCGGGACAGGGTTCCAACTAATGAAAAACTGTTTTTT	CASSAPRDRVPTNEKLFF
.	13	TRBV28	TRBJ2-7	few	TGTGCCAGCAACGAAGGCAGTCCCTACGAGCAGTACTTC	CASNEGSPYEQYF
.	16	TRBV7-6	TRBJ2-7	many	TGTGCCAGCAGCTTAGGCTTTCCCGGGACTTCATACGAGCAGTACTTC	CASSLGFPGTSYEQYF
.	18	TRBV20-1	TRBJ2-2	few	TGCAGTGCTAGAGATCGGGTGGGGCTCTCCCTACCCACCGGGGAGCTGTTTTTT	CSARDRVGLSLPTGELFF
.	14	TRBV24-1	TRBJ2-3	.	TGTGCCACCAGTGAGCCCAGTTCAACAGATACGCAGTATTTT	CATSEPSSTDTQYF
.	13	TRBV12-3/TRBV12-4	TRBJ2-5	.	TGTGCCAGTGTGTTGGGGGATGGGGAGACCCAGTACTTC	CASVLGDGETQYF
.	12	TRBV28	TRBJ2-7	few	TGTGCCAGCTTTATCCCTCCCGGCGAGCAGTACTTC	CASFIPPGEQYF
TRBD2	15	TRBV12-3/TRBV12-4	TRBJ2-5	many	TGTGCCAGCAGTTCGGGACTAGCGGGAAGAGAGACCCAGTACTTC	CASSSGLAGRETQYF
TRBD2	13	TRBV30	TRBJ2-7	.	TGTGCCTGGAGTAGCGGGACCCAGTACGAGCAGTACTTC	CAWSSGTQYEQYF
.	15	TRBV4-1	TRBJ2-5	.	TGCGCCAGCAGCCAAGGCGGGGATGTATACGAGACCCAGTACTTC	CASSQGGDVYETQYF
TRBD2	17	TRBV6-1	TRBJ2-1	.	TGTGCCAGCAGTGAAGCGGCTAGCGGTAGGAGGTACAATGAGCAGTTCTTC	CASSEAASGRRYNEQFF
TRBD1	16	TRBV19	TRBJ1-5	.	TGTGCCAGTAGTATCTACCAGGGGGCTCTCGGTCAGCCCCAGCATTTT	CASSIYQGALGQPQHF
.	15	TRBV20-1	TRBJ2-3	few	TGCAGTGCTAGGATGTCTTACCCTCGCACAGATACGCAGTATTTT	CSARMSYPRTDTQYF
TRBD2	18	TRBV11-2	TRBJ2-7	few	TGTGCCAGCAGCTTAGTCGGGGAAGGGCGGGAGAAAGACAACGAGCAGTACTTC	CASSLVGEGREKDNEQYF
TRBD2	14	TRBV19	TRBJ2-3	.	TGTGCCAGTGGAAGCGGGAGCAGAACAGATACGCAGTATTTT	CASGSGSRTDTQYF
TRBD1	14	TRBV28	TRBJ2-2	few	TGTGCCAGCAGACGGGGACAGTTAACCGGGGAGCTGTTTTTT	CASRRGQLTGELFF
.	13	TRBV6-5	TRBJ2-7	many	TGTGCCAGCAGTTTATTGGGAACCTACGAGCAGTACTTC	CASSLLGTYEQYF
TRBD2	14	TRBV6-1	TRBJ2-2	.	TGTGCCAGCTCCGGAGCGGGAGGCGCCGGGGAGCTGTTTTTT	CASSGAGGAGELFF
TRBD2	17	TRBV24-1	TRBJ2-1	few	TGTGCCACCAGTGATAAGACTAGCGGATTCACCCACAATGAGCAGTTCTTC	CATSDKTSGFTHNEQFF
TRBD1	16	TRBV9	TRBJ1-2	few	TGTGCCAGCAGCGAGGGCCCCGGACAGGGGCGAGGTGGCTACACCTTC	CASSEGPGQGRGGYTF
TRBD2	14	TRBV5-1	TRBJ2-1	many	TGCGCCAGCAGCGTCAGCGGGAGGGACAATGAGCAGTTCTTC	CASSVSGRDNEQFF
TRBD2	19	TRBV6-2/TRBV6-3	TRBJ2-1	.	TGTGCCAGCAGACTCACTAGCGGGATCCCAAGGGAGGGGGAGGATGAGCAGTTCTTC	CASRLTSGIPREGEDEQFF
.	14	TRBV28	TRBJ1-1	many	TGTGCCAGCAGTTCTGGGGGGATTGTGACTGAAGCTTTCTTT	CASSSGGIVTEAFF